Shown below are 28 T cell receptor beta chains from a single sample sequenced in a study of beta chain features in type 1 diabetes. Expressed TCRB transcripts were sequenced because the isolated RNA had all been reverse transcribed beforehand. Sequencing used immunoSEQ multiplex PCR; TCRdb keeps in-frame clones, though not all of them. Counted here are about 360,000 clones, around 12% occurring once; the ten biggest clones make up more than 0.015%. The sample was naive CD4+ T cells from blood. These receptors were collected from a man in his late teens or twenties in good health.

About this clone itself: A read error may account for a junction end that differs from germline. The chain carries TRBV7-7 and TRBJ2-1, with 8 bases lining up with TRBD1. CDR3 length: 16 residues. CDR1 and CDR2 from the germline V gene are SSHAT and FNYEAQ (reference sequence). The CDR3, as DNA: TGTGCTAGCAGCCCTATAGGACAGGGACCCTACAATGAGCAGTTCTTC. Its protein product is CASSPIGQGPYNEQFF.

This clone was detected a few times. The CDR3 here is CASSSDRGLGYTF. DNA for the CDR3: TGTGCCAGCAGTTCAGACAGGGGGCTCGGCTACACCTTC. This chain links TRBV28 with TRBJ1-2; TRBD1 aligns across 10 bases. Germline V CDR1 and CDR2: MDHEN, SYDVKM. The CDR3 length is 13 residues. The trim removed 4 bases at V and 8 bases at J, leaving 4 bases unmatched.

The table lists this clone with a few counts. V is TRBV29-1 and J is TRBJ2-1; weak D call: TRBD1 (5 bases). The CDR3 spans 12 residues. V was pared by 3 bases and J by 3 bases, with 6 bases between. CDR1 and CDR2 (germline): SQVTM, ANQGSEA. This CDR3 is CSVDGHYNEQFF. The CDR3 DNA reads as TGCAGCGTTGATGGACACTACAATGAGCAGTTCTTC.

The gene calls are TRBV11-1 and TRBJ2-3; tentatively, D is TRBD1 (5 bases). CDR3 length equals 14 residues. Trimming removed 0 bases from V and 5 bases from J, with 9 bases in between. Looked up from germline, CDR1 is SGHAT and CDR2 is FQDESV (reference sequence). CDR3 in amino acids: CASSLAGRIDTQYF. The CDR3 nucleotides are TGTGCCAGCAGCTTAGCGGGGCGGATAGATACGCAGTATTTT.

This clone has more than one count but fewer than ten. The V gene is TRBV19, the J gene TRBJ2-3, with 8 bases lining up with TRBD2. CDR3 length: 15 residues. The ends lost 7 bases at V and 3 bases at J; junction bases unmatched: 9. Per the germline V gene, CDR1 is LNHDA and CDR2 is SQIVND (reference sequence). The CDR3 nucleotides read TGTGCCAGTACCGATAGCGGGACCCGGACAGATACGCAGTATTTT. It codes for CASTDSGTRTDTQYF.

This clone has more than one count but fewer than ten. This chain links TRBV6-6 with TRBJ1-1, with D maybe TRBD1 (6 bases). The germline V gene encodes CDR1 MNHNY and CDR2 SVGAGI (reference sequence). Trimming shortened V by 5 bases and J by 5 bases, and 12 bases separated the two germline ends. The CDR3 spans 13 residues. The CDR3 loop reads CASSASGETEAFF. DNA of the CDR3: TGTGCCAGCAGTGCTTCAGGGGAGACTGAAGCTTTCTTT.

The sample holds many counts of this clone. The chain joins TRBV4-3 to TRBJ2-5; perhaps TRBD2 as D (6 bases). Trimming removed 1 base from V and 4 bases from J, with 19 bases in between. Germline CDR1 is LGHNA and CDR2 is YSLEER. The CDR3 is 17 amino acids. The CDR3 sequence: CASSQVFGGAGGETQYF. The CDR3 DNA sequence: TGCGCCAGCAGCCAAGTTTTCGGGGGAGCCGGAGGAGAGACCCAGTACTTC.

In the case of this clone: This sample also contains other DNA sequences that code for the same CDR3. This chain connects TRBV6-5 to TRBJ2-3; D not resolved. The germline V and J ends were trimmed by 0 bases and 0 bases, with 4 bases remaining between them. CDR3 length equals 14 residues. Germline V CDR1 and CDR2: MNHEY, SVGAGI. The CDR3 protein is CASSYSGSTDTQYF. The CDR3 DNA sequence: TGTGCCAGCAGTTACTCGGGCAGCACAGATACGCAGTATTTT.

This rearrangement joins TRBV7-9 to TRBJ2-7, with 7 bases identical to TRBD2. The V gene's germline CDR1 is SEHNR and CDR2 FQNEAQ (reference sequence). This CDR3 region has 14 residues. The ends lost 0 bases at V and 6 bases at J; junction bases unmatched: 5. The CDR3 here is CASSLALTGGEQYF. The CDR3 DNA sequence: TGTGCCAGCAGCTTAGCGCTTACGGGGGGCGAGCAGTACTTC.

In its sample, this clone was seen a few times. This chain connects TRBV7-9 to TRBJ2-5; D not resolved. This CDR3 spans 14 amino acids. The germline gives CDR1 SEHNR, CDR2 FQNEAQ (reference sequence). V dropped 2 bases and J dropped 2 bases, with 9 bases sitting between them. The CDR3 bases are TGTGCCAGCAGCTTAATGGGCGAGCAAGAGACCCAGTACTTC. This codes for CASSLMGEQETQYF.

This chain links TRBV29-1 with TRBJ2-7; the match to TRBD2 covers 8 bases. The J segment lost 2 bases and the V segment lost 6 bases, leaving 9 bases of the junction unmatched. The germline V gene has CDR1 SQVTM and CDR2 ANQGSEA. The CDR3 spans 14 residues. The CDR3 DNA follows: TGCAGCGTCAAAAAGCGGGAGCCCGCCTACGAGCAGTACTTC. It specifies CSVKKREPAYEQYF.

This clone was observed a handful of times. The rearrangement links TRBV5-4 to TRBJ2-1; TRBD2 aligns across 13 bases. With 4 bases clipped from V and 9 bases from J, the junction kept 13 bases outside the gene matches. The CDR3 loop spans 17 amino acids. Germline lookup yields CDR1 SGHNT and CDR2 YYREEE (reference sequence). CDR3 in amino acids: CASSLGTSGVRVVEQFF. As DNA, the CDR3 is TGTGCCAGCAGCCTCGGGACTAGCGGGGTTCGCGTCGTTGAGCAGTTCTTC.

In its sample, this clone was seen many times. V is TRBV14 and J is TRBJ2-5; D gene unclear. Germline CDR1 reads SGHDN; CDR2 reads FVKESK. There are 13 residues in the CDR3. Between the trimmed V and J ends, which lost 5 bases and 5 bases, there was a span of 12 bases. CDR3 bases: TGTGCCAGCAGCACCCAGGTTTGGGAGACCCAGTACTTC. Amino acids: CASSTQVWETQYF.

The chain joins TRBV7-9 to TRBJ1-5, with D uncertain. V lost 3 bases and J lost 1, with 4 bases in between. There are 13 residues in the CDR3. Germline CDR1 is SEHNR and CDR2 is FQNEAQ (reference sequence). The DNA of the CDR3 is TGTGCCAGCAGCTTCGAGAGCAATCAGCCCCAGCATTTT. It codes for CASSFESNQPQHF. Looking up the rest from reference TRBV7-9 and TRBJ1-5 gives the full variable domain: DTGVSQNPRHKITKRGQNVTFRCDPISEHNRLYWYRQTLGQGPEFLTYFQNEAQLEKSRLLSDRFSAERPKGSFSTLEIQRTEQGDSAMYLCASSFESNQPQHFGDGTRLSIL.

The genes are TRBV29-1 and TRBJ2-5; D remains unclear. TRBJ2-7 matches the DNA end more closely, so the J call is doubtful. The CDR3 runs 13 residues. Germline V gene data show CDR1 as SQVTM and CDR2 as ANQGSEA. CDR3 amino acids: CSVALGPGYEQYF. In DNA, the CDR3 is TGCAGCGTTGCGCTGGGCCCTGGCTACGAGCAGTACTTC.

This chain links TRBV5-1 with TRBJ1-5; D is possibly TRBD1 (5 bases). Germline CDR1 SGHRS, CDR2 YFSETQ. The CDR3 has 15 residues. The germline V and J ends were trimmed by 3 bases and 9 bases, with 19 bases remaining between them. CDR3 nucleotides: TGCGCCAGCAGCTGGGGCCCCGGTAGGGGCCCGCCCCAGCATTTT. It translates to CASSWGPGRGPPQHF.

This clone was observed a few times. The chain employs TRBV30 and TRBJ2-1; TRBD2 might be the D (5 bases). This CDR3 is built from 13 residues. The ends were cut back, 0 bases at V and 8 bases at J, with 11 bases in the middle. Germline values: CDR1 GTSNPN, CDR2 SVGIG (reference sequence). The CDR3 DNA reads TGTGCCTGGAGTGTACAATCCGGGGATGAGCAGTTCTTC. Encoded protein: CAWSVQSGDEQFF.

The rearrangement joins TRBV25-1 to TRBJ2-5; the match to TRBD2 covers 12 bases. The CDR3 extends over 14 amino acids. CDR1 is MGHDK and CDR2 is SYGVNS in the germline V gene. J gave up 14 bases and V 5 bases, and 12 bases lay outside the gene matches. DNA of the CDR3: TGTGCCAGCAGTACACAAAGGACTAGCGGGGCCCGCTACTTC. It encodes CASSTQRTSGARYF. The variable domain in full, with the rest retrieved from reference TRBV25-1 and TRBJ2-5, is EADIYQTPRYLVIGTGKKITLECSQTMGHDKMYWYQQDPGMELHLIHYSYGVNSTEKGDLSSESTVSRIRTEHFPLTLESARPSHTSQYLCASSTQRTSGARYFGPGTRLLVL.

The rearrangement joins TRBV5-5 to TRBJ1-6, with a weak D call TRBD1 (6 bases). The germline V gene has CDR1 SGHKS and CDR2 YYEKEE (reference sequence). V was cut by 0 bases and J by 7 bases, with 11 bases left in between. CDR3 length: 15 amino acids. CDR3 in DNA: TGTGCCAGCAGCTTGGAGGGGGGGGGCAATTCACCCCTCCACTTT. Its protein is CASSLEGGGNSPLHF.

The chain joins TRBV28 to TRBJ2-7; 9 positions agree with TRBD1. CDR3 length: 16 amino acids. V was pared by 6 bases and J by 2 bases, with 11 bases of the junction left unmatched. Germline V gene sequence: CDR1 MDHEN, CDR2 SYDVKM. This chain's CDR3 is CASSYSGTGRTYEQYF. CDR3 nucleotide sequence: TGTGCCAGCAGCTACTCCGGGACAGGGAGGACCTACGAGCAGTACTTC.

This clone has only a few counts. The CDR3 spells CASRQRSPFNYGYTF. Written as DNA, the CDR3 is TGTGCCAGCAGACAACGGAGTCCGTTTAACTATGGCTACACCTTC. The chain recombines TRBV28 with TRBJ1-2; D ambiguous. V shed 6 bases and J shed 1 base, with 15 bases lying between them. Germline V gene data show CDR1 as MDHEN and CDR2 as SYDVKM. The CDR3 sequence is 15 residues long.

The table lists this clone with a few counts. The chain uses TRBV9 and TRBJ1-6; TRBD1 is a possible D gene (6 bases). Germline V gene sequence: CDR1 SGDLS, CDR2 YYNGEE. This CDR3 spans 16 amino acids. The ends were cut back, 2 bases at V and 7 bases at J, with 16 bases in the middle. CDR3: CASSVGIRDTNSPLHF. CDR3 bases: TGTGCCAGCAGCGTCGGGATACGGGACACCAATTCACCCCTCCACTTT.

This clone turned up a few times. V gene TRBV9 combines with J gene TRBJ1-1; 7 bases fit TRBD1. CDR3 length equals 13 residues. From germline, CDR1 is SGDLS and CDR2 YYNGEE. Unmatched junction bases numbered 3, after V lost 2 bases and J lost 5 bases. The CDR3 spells CASSVQGGTEAFF. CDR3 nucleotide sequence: TGTGCCAGCAGCGTTCAGGGGGGAACTGAAGCTTTCTTT.

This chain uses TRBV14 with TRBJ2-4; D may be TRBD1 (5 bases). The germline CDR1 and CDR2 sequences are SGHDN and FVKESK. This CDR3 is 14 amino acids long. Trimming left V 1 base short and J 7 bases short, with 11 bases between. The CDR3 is CASSQGPQGNIQYF. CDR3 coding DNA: TGTGCCAGCAGCCAAGGGCCCCAGGGCAACATTCAGTACTTC.

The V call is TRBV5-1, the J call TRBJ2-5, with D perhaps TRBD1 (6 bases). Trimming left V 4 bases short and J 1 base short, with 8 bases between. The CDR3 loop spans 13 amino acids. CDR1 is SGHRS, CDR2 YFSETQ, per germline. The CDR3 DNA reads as TGCGCCAGCAGCCGGACAGTCCAAGAGACCCAGTACTTC. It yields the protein CASSRTVQETQYF.

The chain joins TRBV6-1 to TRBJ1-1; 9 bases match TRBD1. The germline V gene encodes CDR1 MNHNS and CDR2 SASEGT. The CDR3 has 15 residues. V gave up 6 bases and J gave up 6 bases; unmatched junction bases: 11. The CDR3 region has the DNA TGTGCCAGCAGAACCGGGACAGGGACTTCTCCTGAAGCTTTCTTT. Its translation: CASRTGTGTSPEAFF.

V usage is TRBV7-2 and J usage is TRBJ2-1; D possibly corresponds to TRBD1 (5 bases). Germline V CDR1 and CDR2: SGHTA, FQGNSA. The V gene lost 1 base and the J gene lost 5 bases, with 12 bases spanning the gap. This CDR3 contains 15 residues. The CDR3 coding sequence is TGTGCCAGCAGCTTAGGGGGCAGATCCGACAATGAGCAGTTCTTC. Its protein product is CASSLGGRSDNEQFF.

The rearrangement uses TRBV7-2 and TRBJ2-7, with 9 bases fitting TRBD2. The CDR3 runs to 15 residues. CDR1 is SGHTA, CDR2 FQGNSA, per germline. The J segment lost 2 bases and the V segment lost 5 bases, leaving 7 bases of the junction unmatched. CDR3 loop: CASSPRVAGAYEQYF. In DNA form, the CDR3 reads TGTGCCAGCAGCCCCCGGGTAGCGGGAGCCTACGAGCAGTACTTC.